This TCR beta chain was recorded in a study of blood T cell repertoires in COVID-19. V was pared by 4 bases and J by 6 bases, with 10 bases between. The CDR3 totals 13 residues. Per germline, CDR1 MGHDK and CDR2 SYGVNS. Participants, about 18 to 89 years old, spanned more than 20 US areas. The data were produced by immunoSEQ multiplex PCR, yet TCRdb's version contains in-frame clones alone and is incomplete. The data show roughly 300,000 clones, around 84% seen once. The genes are TRBV25-1 and TRBJ1-5; D is unclear. The sequence came from a man between 25 and 39 years old who had recovered from COVID-19. Sequenced material: PBMCs or T cells enriched from blood (not recorded which). The DNA of the CDR3 is TGTGCCAGCAGTGCCGCAGGTTTTCAGCCCCAGCATTTT. Translation gives CASSAAGFQPQHF.